This T cell receptor beta chain was captured in a study of T cell responses to AZD1222 COVID-19 vaccine. Study-level points and caveats: Vaccine-associated CD4 TCRs ranged over spike, dominating at 160-218 and 743-854.

As concerns this clone: The antigen is undetermined.

The repertoire was sequenced with immunoSEQ multiplex PCR; TCRdb's copy has only in-frame clones and lacks some. The top ten hold about 7.5% of the sample, which has about 140,000 clones, about 90% seen once. The V and J ends lost 0 bases and 4 bases respectively, with 12 bases between them. This CDR3 is 15 amino acids long. CDR1 is SGDLS and CDR2 is YYNGEE in the germline V gene. The TCR was taken from an adult who received the MenACWY meningococcal vaccine as a control. The sequencing here drew on peripheral blood, taken 28 days after the second dose of the MenACWY control vaccine. The chain uses TRBV9 and TRBJ2-3; no firm D call. This CDR3 reads CASSVASRAADTQYF. Here the CDR3 DNA reads TGTGCCAGCAGCGTAGCATCCCGGGCGGCAGATACGCAGTATTTT.